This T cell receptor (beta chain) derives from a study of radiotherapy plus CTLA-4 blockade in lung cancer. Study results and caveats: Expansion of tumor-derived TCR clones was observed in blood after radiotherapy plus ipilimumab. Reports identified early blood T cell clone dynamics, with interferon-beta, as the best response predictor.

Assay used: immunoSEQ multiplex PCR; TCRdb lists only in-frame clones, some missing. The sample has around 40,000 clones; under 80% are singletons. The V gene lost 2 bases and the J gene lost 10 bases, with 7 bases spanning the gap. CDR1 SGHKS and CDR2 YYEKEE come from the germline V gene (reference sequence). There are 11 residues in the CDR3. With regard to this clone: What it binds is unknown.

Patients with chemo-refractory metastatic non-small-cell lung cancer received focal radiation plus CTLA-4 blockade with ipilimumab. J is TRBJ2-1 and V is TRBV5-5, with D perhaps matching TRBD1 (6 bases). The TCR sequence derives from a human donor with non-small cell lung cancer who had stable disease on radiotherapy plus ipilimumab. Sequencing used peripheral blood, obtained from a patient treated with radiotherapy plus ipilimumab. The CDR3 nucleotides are TGTGCCAGCAGCTTCGGACAGGAGCAGTTCTTC. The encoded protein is CASSFGQEQFF.